This T cell receptor (beta chain) comes out of a study of cytomegalovirus exposure and HLA in healthy donors. Study-wide points: For most TCR beta V segments, an earlier analysis put the productive rate at about 90% or about 30% of the time. The study flagged about 150 TCR beta chains as cytomegalovirus-associated. Likely technical artifact: a cluster of highly shared sequence variants.

Worth noting for this clone: What it binds is not known.

This PCR relied on a set of 60 Vbeta primers and 13 Jbeta primers. TCRdb keeps only in-frame clones here, not all; method: immunoSEQ multiplex PCR. The profile shows about 120,000 clones, roughly 80% of them singletons. Sequences were obtained from PBMCs. This receptor was identified in a female donor in good health and CMV-seronegative.

The CDR3 DNA sequence: TGTGCCAGCACCTGGACAGGGGCTGGGGCCAACGTCCTGACTTTC. The encoded protein is CASTWTGAGANVLTF. V gene TRBV2 combines with J gene TRBJ2-6; 9 positions match TRBD1. V dropped 7 bases and J dropped 2; count of bases not matched to a gene: 3. The germline CDR1 and CDR2 sequences are SNHLY and FYNNEI. The CDR3 runs 15 residues.